A single sample gave rise to the 15 T cell receptor beta chains below, sequenced in a study of T cells after yellow fever vaccination. TCRdb re-derived calls from the 5' RACE reads in MiXCR, one entry per CDR3 protein. Here the sample spans about 580,000 distinct CDR3 sequences, about a sixth being singletons. The sequences come from PBMCs, collected less than 6 days after the first yellow fever vaccination. The receptors derive from a man aged 18-30 years who received the YFV17D yellow fever vaccine.

The J gene is TRBJ2-1, the V gene TRBV23-1, with D possibly matching TRBD2 (6 bases). TRBV23-1 is known as an ORF, though its function is uncertain. The CDR3 has 13 residues. V was trimmed by 5 bases and J by 5 bases, leaving 10 bases between them. CDR3: CASSFGRHNEQFF. Written as DNA, the CDR3 is TGCGCCAGCAGTTTCGGGAGACACAATGAGCAGTTCTTC.

The chain has TRBV6-5 and TRBJ2-3; 8 bases match TRBD1. The CDR3 totals 17 residues. Germline V gene lookup returns CDR1 MNHEY and CDR2 SVGAGI. The junction had 15 bases not matched to a gene; V was cut back by 2 bases and J by 8 bases. CDR3 DNA sequence: TGTGCCAGCAGTTACCTCCCGGACAGGGAGGCACTAGGTACGCAGTATTTT. Translation gives CASSYLPDREALGTQYF.

This sequence joins TRBV6-2 or TRBV6-3 and TRBJ2-5, with 12 bases matching TRBD2. V was pared by 4 bases and J by 7 bases, with 7 bases of the junction left unmatched. The CDR3 has 15 amino acids. Germline V gene lookup returns CDR1 MNHEY and CDR2 SVGEGT. Written as DNA, the CDR3 is TGTGCCAGCAGTTCGACTAGCGGGGGAGCTTGGACCCAGTACTTC. This encodes CASSSTSGGAWTQYF.

This clonotype was seen only a few times. The chain links TRBV28 to TRBJ2-2; 8 bases align to TRBD1. Germline lookup yields CDR1 MDHEN and CDR2 SYDVKM. The CDR3 spans 15 residues. V lost 6 bases, J lost 6 bases, and 9 bases stayed unmatched. CDR3 amino acids: CASSKWTGSPGELFF. The CDR3 DNA sequence: TGTGCCAGCAGCAAATGGACAGGGAGCCCCGGGGAGCTGTTTTTT. Supplemented by reference TRBV28 and TRBJ2-2, the full variable domain reads DVKVTQSSRYLVKRTGEKVFLECVQDMDHENMFWYRQDPGLGLRLIYFSYDVKMKEKGDIPEGYSVSREKKERFSLILESASTNQTSMYLCASSKWTGSPGELFFGEGSRLTVL.

The gene calls are TRBV12-3 or TRBV12-4 and TRBJ1-5; D ambiguous. This CDR3 has 15 amino acids. Trimming cost V 4 bases and J 0 bases, with 10 bases left between them. This chain's CDR3 is CASSSEPHSNQPQHF. The CDR3 coding sequence is TGTGCCAGCAGTTCGGAACCGCATAGCAATCAGCCCCAGCATTTT.

This clonotype was observed a few times. The rearrangement uses TRBV19 and TRBJ1-1; D uncertain. The CDR3 is 16 amino acids. The ends were cut back, 5 bases at V and 1 base at J, with 17 bases in the middle. The germline V gene has CDR1 LNHDA and CDR2 SQIVND (reference sequence). CDR3: CASSRSAGIGNTEAFF. The CDR3 DNA sequence: TGTGCCAGTAGTCGATCGGCGGGGATAGGGAACACTGAAGCTTTCTTT.

This clonotype has more than one count but fewer than ten. The gene calls are TRBV5-1 and TRBJ1-1, with D perhaps matching TRBD1 (5 bases). Germline V gene data show CDR1 as SGHRS and CDR2 as YFSETQ. Trimming removed 4 bases at V and 5 bases at J, with 15 bases between. The CDR3 runs to 14 residues. The CDR3 region is CASSRLGGLTEAFF. The CDR3 DNA reads TGCGCCAGCAGCCGCCTTGGGGGATTAACTGAAGCTTTCTTT.

This chain connects TRBV4-1 to TRBJ2-3; no clear D gene. The V gene lost 1 base and the J gene lost 0 bases, with 8 bases spanning the gap. The germline CDR1 and CDR2 sequences are MGHRA and YSYEKL. This CDR3 is built from 15 residues. The CDR3 reads CASSQGEWSTDTQYF. The CDR3 DNA sequence: TGCGCCAGCAGCCAAGGAGAGTGGAGCACAGATACGCAGTATTTT.

The genes are TRBV27 and TRBJ2-1; 8 bases fit TRBD1. The CDR3 spans 13 residues. CDR1 and CDR2 (germline): MNHEY, SMNVEV (reference sequence). V was pared by 4 bases and J by 10 bases, with 6 bases of the junction left unmatched. The CDR3 nucleotides are TGTGCCAGCAGTTCTCGACAGGGGTGGGAGCAGTTCTTC. This translates into CASSSRQGWEQFF.

This clonotype was observed a few times. This chain connects TRBV6-2 or TRBV6-3 to TRBJ1-5; D remains ambiguous. This CDR3 comprises 13 residues. Germline CDR1 is MNHEY and CDR2 is SVGEGT. Trimming took off 6 bases at V and 2 bases at J, with 8 bases between the two ends. In DNA form, the CDR3 reads TGTGCCAGCAGACCTCTGGGCAATCAGCCCCAGCATTTT. As protein: CASRPLGNQPQHF.

The chain has TRBV20-1 and TRBJ2-1; possible D gene TRBD1, 5 bases. Germline values: CDR1 DFQATT, CDR2 SNEGSKA (reference sequence). V was pared by 3 bases and J by 10 bases, with 16 bases between. CDR3 length: 13 amino acids. This CDR3 reads CSASMTAFGEQFF. DNA of the CDR3: TGCAGTGCTAGTATGACAGCCTTTGGGGAGCAGTTCTTC.

CDR3 protein: CASSSPSRGASTDTQYF. The DNA of the CDR3 is TGTGCCAGCAGTTCCCCCTCACGGGGGGCCAGCACAGATACGCAGTATTTT. The rearrangement links TRBV28 to TRBJ2-3; D perhaps matches TRBD2 (7 bases). The V end lost 4 bases, the J end lost 0 bases, and 17 bases lay between the germline ends. From germline, CDR1 is MDHEN and CDR2 SYDVKM. The CDR3 consists of 17 residues.

The chain is built from TRBV29-1 and TRBJ1-6; D gene uncertain. This CDR3 has 14 residues. Germline V gene sequence: CDR1 SQVTM, CDR2 ANQGSEA. Trimming took off 6 bases at V and 0 bases at J, with 9 bases between the two ends. The CDR3 reads CSVETSSYNSPLHF. DNA of the CDR3: TGCAGCGTCGAAACAAGCTCCTATAATTCACCCCTCCACTTT.

This chain joins TRBV2 and TRBJ2-1, with a tentative D call TRBD1 (5 bases). The CDR3 has 12 amino acids. CDR1 and CDR2 (germline): SNHLY, FYNNEI. Trimming cost V 4 bases and J 9 bases, with 10 bases left between them. The CDR3 protein is CASSVGAGEQFF. The CDR3 nucleotides are TGTGCCAGCAGTGTAGGGGCAGGTGAGCAGTTCTTC. Full variable domain (rest looked up from reference TRBV2 and TRBJ2-1): EPEVTQTPSHQVTQMGQEVILRCVPISNHLYFYWYRQILGQKVEFLVSFYNNEISEKSEIFDDQFSVERPDGSNFTLKIRSTKLEDSAMYFCASSVGAGEQFFGPGTRLTVL.

This clonotype was observed a handful of times. The CDR3 sequence: CASSLYLRIVNSPLHF. CDR3 DNA sequence: TGTGCCAGCAGTTTATACCTACGGATCGTAAATTCACCCCTCCACTTT. The chain uses TRBV12-3 or TRBV12-4 and TRBJ1-6; D call uncertain. The V end lost 2 bases, the J end lost 7 bases, and 15 bases lay between the germline ends. This CDR3 comprises 16 residues.